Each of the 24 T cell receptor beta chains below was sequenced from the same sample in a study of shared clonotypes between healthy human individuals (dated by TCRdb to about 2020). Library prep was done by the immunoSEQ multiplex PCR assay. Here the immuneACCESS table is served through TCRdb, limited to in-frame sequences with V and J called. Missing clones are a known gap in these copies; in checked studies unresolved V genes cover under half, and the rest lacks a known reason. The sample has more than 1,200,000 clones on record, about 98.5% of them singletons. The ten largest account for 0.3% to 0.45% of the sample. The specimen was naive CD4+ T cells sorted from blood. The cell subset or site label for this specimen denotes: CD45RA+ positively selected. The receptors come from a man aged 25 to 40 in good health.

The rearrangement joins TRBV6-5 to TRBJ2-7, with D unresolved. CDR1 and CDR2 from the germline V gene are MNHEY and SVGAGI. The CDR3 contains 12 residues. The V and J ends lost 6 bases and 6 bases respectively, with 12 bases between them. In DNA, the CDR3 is TGTGCCAGCAGCTCGACGGCCCTCGAGCAGTACTTC. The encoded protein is CASSSTALEQYF.

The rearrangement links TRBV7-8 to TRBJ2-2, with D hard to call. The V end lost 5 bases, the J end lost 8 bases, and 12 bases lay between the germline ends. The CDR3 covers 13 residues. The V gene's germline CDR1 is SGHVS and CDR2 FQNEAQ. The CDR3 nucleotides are TGTGCCAGCAGCCTCGAGTCGTTTGGGGAGCTGTTTTTT. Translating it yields CASSLESFGELFF.

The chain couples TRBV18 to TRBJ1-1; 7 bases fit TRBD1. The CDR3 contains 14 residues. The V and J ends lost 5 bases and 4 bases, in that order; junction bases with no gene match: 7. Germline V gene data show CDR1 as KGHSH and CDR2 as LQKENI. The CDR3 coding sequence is TGTGCCAGCTCAGAAACAGGGGTGGGCACTGAAGCTTTCTTT. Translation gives CASSETGVGTEAFF.

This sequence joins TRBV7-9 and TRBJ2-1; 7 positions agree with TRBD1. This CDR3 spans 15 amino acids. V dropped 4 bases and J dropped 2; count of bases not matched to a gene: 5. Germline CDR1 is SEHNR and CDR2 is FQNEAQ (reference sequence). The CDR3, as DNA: TGTGCCAGCAGCTCAATGGACAGGACCTACAATGAGCAGTTCTTC. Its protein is CASSSMDRTYNEQFF.

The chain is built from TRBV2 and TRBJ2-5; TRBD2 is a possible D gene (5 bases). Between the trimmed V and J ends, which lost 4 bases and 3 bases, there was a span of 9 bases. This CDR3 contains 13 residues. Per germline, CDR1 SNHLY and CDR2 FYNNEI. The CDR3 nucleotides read TGTGCCAGCAGTGCGGAGGTGGAAGAGACCCAGTACTTC. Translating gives CASSAEVEETQYF.

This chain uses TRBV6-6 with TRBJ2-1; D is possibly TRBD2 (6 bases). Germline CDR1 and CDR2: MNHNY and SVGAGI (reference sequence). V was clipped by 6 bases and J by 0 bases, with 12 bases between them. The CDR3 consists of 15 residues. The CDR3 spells CASRISGSSYNEQFF. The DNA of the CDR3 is TGTGCCAGCAGGATTAGCGGTAGCTCCTACAATGAGCAGTTCTTC.

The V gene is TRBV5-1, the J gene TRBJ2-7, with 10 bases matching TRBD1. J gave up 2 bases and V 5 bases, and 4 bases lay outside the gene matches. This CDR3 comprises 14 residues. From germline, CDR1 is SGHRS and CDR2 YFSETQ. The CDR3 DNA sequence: TGCGCCAGCAGTTGGACAGGGGGAACCTACGAGCAGTACTTC. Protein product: CASSWTGGTYEQYF.

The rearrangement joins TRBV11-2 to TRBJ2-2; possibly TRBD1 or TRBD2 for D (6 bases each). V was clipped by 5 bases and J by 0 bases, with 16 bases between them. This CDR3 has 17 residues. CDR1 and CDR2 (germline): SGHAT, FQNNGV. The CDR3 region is CASSQIGGTPNTGELFF. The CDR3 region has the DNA TGTGCCAGCAGCCAAATAGGAGGGACACCGAACACCGGGGAGCTGTTTTTT.

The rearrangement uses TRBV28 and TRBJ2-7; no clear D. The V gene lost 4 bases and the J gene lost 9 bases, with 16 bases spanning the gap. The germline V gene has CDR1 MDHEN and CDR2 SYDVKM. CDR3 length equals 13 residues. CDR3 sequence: CASSSQLGSGQYF. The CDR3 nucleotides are TGTGCCAGCAGTTCCCAATTGGGCTCAGGGCAGTACTTC. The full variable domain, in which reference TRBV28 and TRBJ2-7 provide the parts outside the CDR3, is DVKVTQSSRYLVKRTGEKVFLECVQDMDHENMFWYRQDPGLGLRLIYFSYDVKMKEKGDIPEGYSVSREKKERFSLILESASTNQTSMYLCASSSQLGSGQYFGPGTRLTVT.

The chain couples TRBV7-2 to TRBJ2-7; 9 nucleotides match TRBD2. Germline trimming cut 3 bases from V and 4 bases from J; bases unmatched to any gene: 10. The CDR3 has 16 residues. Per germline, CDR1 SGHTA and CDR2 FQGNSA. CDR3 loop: CASSFRSGSIRYEQYF. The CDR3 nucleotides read TGTGCCAGCAGCTTTCGTAGCGGGAGTATTAGATACGAGCAGTACTTC.

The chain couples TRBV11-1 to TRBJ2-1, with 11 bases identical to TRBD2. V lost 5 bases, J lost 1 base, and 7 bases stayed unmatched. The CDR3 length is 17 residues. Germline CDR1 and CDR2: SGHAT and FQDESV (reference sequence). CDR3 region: CASSPPGLAESYNEQFF. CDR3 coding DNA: TGTGCCAGCAGCCCGCCGGGACTAGCGGAATCCTACAATGAGCAGTTCTTC.

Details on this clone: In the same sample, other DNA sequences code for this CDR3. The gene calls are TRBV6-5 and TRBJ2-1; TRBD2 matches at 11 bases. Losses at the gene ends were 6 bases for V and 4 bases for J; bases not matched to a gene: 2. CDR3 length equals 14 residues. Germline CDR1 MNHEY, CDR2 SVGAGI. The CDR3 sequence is CASRLAGGYNEQFF. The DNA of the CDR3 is TGTGCCAGCAGGCTAGCGGGAGGTTACAATGAGCAGTTCTTC.

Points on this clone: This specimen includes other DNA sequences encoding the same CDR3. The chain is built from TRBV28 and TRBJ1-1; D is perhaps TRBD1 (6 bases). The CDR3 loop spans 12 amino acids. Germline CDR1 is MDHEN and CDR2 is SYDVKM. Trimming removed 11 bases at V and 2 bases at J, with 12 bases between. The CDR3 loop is CASSQGNTEAFF. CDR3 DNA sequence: TGTGCCTCTTCACAGGGAAACACTGAAGCTTTCTTT.

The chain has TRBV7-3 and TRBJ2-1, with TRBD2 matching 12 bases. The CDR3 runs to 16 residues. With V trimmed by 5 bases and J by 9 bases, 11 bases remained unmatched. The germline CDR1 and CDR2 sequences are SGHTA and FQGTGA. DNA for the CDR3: TGTGCCAGCAGCCGGACTAGCGGGATGGCTGCGGTTGAGCAGTTCTTC. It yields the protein CASSRTSGMAAVEQFF.

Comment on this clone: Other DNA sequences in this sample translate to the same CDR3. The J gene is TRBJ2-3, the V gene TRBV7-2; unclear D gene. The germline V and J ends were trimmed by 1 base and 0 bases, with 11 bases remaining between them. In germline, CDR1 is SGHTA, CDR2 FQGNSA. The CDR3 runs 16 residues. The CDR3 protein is CASSLVGGYSTDTQYF. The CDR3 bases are TGTGCCAGCAGCTTAGTGGGCGGTTACAGCACAGATACGCAGTATTTT.

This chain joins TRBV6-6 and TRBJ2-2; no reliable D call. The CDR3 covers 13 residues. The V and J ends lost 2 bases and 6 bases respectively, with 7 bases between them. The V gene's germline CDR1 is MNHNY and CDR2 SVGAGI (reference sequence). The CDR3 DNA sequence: TGTGCCAGCAGTTACCGCTTATCCGGGGAGCTGTTTTTT. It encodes CASSYRLSGELFF.

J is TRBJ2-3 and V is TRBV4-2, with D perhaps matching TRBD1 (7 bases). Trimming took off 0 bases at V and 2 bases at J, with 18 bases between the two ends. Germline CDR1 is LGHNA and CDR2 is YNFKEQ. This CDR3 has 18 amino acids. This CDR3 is CASSQEGGGGANTDTQYF. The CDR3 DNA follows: TGTGCCAGCAGCCAAGAAGGGGGCGGCGGGGCCAACACAGATACGCAGTATTTT.

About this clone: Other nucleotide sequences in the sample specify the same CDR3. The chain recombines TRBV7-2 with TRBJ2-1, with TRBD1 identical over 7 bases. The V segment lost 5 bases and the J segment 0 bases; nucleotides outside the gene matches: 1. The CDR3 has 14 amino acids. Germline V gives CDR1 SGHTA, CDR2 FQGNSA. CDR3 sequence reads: CASSPGGSYNEQFF. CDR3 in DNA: TGTGCCAGCAGCCCAGGGGGCTCCTACAATGAGCAGTTCTTC.

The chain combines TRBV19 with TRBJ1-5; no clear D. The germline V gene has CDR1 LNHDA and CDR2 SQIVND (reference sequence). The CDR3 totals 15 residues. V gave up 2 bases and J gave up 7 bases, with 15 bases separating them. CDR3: CASSIRGLGGQPQHF. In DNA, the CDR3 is TGTGCCAGTAGTATACGAGGGCTGGGTGGCCAGCCCCAGCATTTT.

CDR3 sequence: CASSESRVGGETQYF. For the CDR3, the DNA is TGTGCCAGCAGTGAAAGCAGGGTTGGTGGAGAGACCCAGTACTTC. This sequence joins TRBV2 and TRBJ2-5; maybe TRBD1 (5 bases). This CDR3 region has 15 residues. CDR1 is SNHLY, CDR2 FYNNEI, per germline. V gave up 2 bases and J gave up 4 bases, with 14 bases separating them. Full variable domain (rest looked up from reference TRBV2 and TRBJ2-5): EPEVTQTPSHQVTQMGQEVILRCVPISNHLYFYWYRQILGQKVEFLVSFYNNEISEKSEIFDDQFSVERPDGSNFTLKIRSTKLEDSAMYFCASSESRVGGETQYFGPGTRLLVL.

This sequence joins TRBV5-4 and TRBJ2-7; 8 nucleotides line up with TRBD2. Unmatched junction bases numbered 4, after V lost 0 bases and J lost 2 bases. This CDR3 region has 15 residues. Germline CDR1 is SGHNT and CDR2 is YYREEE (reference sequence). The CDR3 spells CASSLASGSAYEQYF. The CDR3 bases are TGTGCCAGCAGCTTGGCCAGCGGGAGCGCCTACGAGCAGTACTTC.

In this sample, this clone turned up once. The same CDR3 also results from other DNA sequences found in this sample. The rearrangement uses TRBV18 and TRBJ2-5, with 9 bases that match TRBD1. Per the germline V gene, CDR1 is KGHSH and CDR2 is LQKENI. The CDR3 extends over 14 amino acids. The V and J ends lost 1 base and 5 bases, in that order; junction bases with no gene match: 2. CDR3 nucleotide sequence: TGTGCCAGCTCACCACGACAGGGGGAGGAGACCCAGTACTTC. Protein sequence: CASSPRQGEETQYF.

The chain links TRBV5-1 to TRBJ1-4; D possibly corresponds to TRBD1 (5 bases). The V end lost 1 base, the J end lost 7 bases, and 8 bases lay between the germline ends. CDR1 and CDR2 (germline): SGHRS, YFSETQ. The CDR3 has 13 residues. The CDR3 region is CASSLWGPEKLFF. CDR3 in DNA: TGCGCCAGCAGCTTGTGGGGACCTGAAAAACTGTTTTTT. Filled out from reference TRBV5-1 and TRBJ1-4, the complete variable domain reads KAGVTQTPRYLIKTRGQQVTLSCSPISGHRSVSWYQQTPGQGLQFLFEYFSETQRNKGNFPGRFSGRQFSNSRSEMNVSTLELGDSALYLCASSLWGPEKLFFGSGTQLSVL.

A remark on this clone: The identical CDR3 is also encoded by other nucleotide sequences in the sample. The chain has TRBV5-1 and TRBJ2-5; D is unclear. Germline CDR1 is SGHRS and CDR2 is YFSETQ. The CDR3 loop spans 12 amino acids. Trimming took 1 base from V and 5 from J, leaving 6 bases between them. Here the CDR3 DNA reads TGCGCCAGCAGCTTGTCTTGGGAGACCCAGTACTTC. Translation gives CASSLSWETQYF.